This note documents a single T cell receptor (beta chain) sequence. CDR1 WSHSY and CDR2 SAAADI come from the germline V gene. The CDR3 is 16 residues long. Trimming took 1 base from V and 10 from J; bases not matched to a gene: 5. Participant ages covered roughly 18 to 89 years across about two dozen US areas. Clinical history as reported by participants underpinned cohort assignment. The assay was immunoSEQ multiplex PCR, and TCRdb's table has in-frame clones only and misses some. The repertoire includes about 400,000 clones, roughly 88% of them detected once, and roughly 2% sits in the top ten. This entry belongs to a study of blood T cell repertoires in COVID-19. Study at large: Spain, Italy and the United States supplied samples that represented acute and convalescent COVID-19. T cells, B-cell-depleted T cells, or PBMCs supplied cDNA or gDNA.

The sample consisted of PBMCs or T cells enriched from blood (not recorded which). The chain uses TRBV10-2 and TRBJ2-1, with TRBD2 matching 15 bases. This TCR was recovered from a woman aged 40-49 years with acute COVID-19. CDR3 region: CASSELGLAGGREQFF. The CDR3 region has the DNA TGCGCCAGCAGTGAGTTAGGACTAGCGGGGGGGAGGGAGCAGTTCTTC.